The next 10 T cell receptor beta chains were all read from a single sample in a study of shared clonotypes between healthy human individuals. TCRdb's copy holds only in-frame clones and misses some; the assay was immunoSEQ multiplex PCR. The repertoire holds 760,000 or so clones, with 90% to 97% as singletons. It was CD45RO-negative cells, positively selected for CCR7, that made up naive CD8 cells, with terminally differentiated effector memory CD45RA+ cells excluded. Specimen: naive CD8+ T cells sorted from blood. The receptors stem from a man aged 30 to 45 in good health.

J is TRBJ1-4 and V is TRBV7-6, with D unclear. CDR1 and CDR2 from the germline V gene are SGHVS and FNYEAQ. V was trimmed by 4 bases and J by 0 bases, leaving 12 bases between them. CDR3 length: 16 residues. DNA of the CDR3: TGTGCCAGCAGCTCGCAAAGCCGGTCAACTAATGAAAAACTGTTTTTT. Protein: CASSSQSRSTNEKLFF.

CDR3 loop: CASSDRPQLWSGRPPYEQYF. The CDR3 bases are TGCGCCAGCAGCGACCGACCCCAACTGTGGAGCGGGAGGCCACCCTACGAGCAGTACTTC. V and J are TRBV10-2 and TRBJ2-7, with 9 positions matching TRBD2. Germline V lookup: CDR1 WSHSY, CDR2 SAAADI. This CDR3 has 20 residues. J gave up 2 bases and V 6 bases, and 23 bases lay outside the gene matches.

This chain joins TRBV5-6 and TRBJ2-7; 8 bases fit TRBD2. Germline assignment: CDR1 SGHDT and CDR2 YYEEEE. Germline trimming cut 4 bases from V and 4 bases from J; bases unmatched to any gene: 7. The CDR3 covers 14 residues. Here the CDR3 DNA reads TGTGCCAGCAGCGCCGGGACTAGTAGTTACGAGCAGTACTTC. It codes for CASSAGTSSYEQYF.

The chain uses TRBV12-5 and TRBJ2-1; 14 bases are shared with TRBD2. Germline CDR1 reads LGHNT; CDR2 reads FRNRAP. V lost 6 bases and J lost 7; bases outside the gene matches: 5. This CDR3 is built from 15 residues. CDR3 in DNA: TGTGCTAGTGGGGAGGGACTAGCGGGAGTGAATGAGCAGTTCTTC. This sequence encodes CASGEGLAGVNEQFF. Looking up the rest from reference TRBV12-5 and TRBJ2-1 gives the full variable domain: DARVTQTPRHKVTEMGQEVTMRCQPILGHNTVFWYRQTMMQGLELLAYFRNRAPLDDSGMPKDRFSAEMPDATLATLKIQPSEPRDSAVYFCASGEGLAGVNEQFFGPGTRLTVL.

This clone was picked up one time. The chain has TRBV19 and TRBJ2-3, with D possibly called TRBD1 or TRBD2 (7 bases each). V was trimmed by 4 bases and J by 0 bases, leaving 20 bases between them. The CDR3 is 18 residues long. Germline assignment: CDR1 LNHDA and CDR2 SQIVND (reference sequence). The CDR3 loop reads CASSSRQGLSPSTDTQYF. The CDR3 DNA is TGTGCCAGTAGTAGTCGACAGGGACTAAGTCCTAGCACAGATACGCAGTATTTT.

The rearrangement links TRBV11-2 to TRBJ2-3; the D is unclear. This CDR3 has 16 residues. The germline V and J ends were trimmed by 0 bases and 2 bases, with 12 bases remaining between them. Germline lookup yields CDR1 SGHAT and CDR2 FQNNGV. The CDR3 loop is CASSLEGGTFTDTQYF. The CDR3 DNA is TGTGCCAGCAGCTTAGAGGGCGGCACCTTCACAGATACGCAGTATTTT.

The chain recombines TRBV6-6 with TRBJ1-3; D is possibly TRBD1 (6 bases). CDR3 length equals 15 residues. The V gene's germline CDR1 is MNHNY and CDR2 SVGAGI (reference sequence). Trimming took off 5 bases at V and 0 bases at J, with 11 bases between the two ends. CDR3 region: CASSPDRHSGNTIYF. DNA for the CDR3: TGTGCCAGCAGTCCCGACAGGCACTCTGGAAACACCATATATTTT.

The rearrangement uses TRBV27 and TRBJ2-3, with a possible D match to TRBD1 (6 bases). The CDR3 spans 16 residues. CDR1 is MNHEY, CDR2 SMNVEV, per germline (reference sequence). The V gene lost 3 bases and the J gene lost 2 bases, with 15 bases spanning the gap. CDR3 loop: CASSFRTVTDTDTQYF. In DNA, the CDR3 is TGTGCCAGCAGTTTCCGGACAGTTACCGACACAGATACGCAGTATTTT.

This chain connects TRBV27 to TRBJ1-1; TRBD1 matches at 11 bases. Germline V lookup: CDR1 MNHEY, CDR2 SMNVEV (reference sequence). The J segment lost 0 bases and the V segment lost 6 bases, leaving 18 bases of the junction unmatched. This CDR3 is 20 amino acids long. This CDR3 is CASSTKRTDRGQDMNTEAFF. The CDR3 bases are TGTGCCAGCAGCACGAAGAGAACGGACAGGGGGCAGGACATGAACACTGAAGCTTTCTTT.

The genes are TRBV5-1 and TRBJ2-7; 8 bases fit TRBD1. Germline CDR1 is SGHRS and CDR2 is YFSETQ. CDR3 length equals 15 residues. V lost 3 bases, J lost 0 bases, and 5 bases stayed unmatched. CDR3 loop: CASSSLGTGSYEQYF. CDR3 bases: TGCGCCAGCAGCTCGCTCGGGACAGGCTCCTACGAGCAGTACTTC.